What follows describes a single TCR beta chain. In this sample, this clone turned up many times. There is no known antigen for this receptor. No much larger clonotype is one base removed from it; base qualities were not supplied. The data belong to a study of T cells after posttransplantation cyclophosphamide listed by TCRdb under 2016. Regarding the complete study: Using TRB sequencing, the study followed how the T cell repertoire rebuilt after myeloablative bone marrow transplantation with posttransplantation cyclophosphamide given as GVHD prophylaxis. Samples from about 33 PTCy-treated patients and 15 to 20 related bone marrow donors of those patients were subjected to antigen receptor sequencing. Public TRB sequences were queried against a database of over 3,000 sequences associated with responses to pathogens, tumor antigens, self-antigens and alloantigens. Because TRA and TRB clonality were tightly correlated in nine or ten samples, subsequent TCR analyses were focused on TRB only. TRB sequencing was performed on blood from all 35 or so PTCy patients with 1-year posttransplant specimens. In 3 patients, up to about 3 additional blood samples taken between 2 and 5.2 years after transplant also underwent TRB sequencing, as did pretransplant blood from 4 patients. The study at large found these results: Across 40 to 55 patients, TRB clonality was highly associated with recipient CMV seropositivity and CMV reactivation, and diversity in PTCy patients was similar to diversity in CNI/methotrexate controls. At 1-2 months, donor-recipient similarity was low but rose over the first year, and the later blood repertoires were often dominated by donor CD8+ memory clones. The TRB repertoires of T cells infiltrating skin or the GI tract showed only limited overlap with the TRB repertoires found in blood.

The cysteine opens and the phenylalanine closes a CDR3 of 15 amino acids. Left in the record is the CDR3 DNA by itself, 45 bases read in frame from the first base. V and J are truncated by 6 bases and 8 bases respectively, leaving an intervening sequence of 17 bases. The germline V gene (reference sequence) yields MNHNY for CDR1 and SVGAGI for CDR2. TRB sequencing used genomic DNA with the immunoSEQ assay at survey resolution or the hsTCRB kit. Concerning the study's data processing: The immunoSEQ software was used for initial read processing, and the LymphoSeq R package was used for repertoire analyses. Clonality was computed as 1 minus normalized Shannon entropy, and a Gini coefficient was also calculated for each TRB dataset. To infer phenotypes in unsorted samples, TRB sequences from sorted subsets of the recipient or donor were mapped onto unsorted samples from the same recipient. TCRdb provides this immuneACCESS table in a form limited to in-frame rearrangements. Some clones are lacking; in checked studies, under half of them reflect an unresolved V gene, and why the rest are absent is not known. D and trimming come from the DNA, and the V and J calls and clone size come from that table. The sample has 8,500 to 13,000 clones on record, with no singletons. The ten largest clones capture 14% of the sample.

The label giving this sample's treatment or condition can be read as: high-dose cyclophosphamide on days +3 and +4 as single-agent GVHD prophylaxis. PTCy patients received busulfan and fludarabine conditioning, a related or unrelated marrow graft, and cyclophosphamide on days +3 and +4. The PTCy-treated patients were enrolled in a prospective multi-institutional clinical trial. Peripheral blood and bone marrow mononuclear cells were isolated by Ficoll-Hypaque density centrifugation and were cryopreserved. This chain is built from TRBV6-6 and TRBJ1-6; D gene: possibly TRBD1, on 5 matching bases. Material: PBMCs, obtained after allogeneic stem cell transplant with posttransplant cyclophosphamide. The clonotype comes from a female patient in her thirties or forties who received an allogeneic stem cell transplant from a related donor, was CMV-positive, and had no GVHD. Some T cells may derive from the graft donor when a transplant has been performed. CDR3 region: CASRSPGRDYSPLHF. Here is the DNA: TGTGCCAGCAGGAGTCCGGGACGGGACTATTCACCCCTCCACTTT.